This T cell receptor beta chain was sequenced for a study of T cells in Graves' hyperthyroidism and ophthalmopathy. Overall study: Upon initial diagnosis and before any treatment, peripheral blood was collected. General study results and limits: The model anticipated ophthalmopathy a median approximately six months pre-onset.

The CDR3 runs 15 residues. Germline lookup yields CDR1 DFQATT and CDR2 SNEGSKA (reference sequence). V lost 6 bases to trimming and J lost 6 bases; unmatched junction nucleotides: 11. RNA transcripts provided the source from which TCR beta CDR3 regions were amplified. The TCR CDR3 was amplified in a first-round RT-PCR using the HTBI primer set. TCRdb reprocessed the multiplex PCR reads with MiXCR, giving one entry per CDR3 protein. The table shows under 750,000 distinct CDR3 sequences, with roughly a sixth occurring only once. Hyperthyroidism was newly diagnosed in patients aged 18 to 65 (duration under 2 months). Lactation, pregnancy, other autoimmune disease or uncontrolled infection excluded patients. In this sample, this clonotype turned up many times. The antigen is not known.

The chain carries TRBV20-1 and TRBJ2-2, with 9 bases aligning to TRBD1. Source material: blood. This receptor was obtained from a woman between 45 and 60 years old with Graves' hyperthyroidism that later progressed to Graves' ophthalmopathy. The CDR3 spells CSAPQYRGRSGELFF. As DNA, the CDR3 is TGCAGTGCGCCACAATACAGGGGGCGCTCCGGGGAGCTGTTTTTT.